This T cell receptor beta chain comes out of a study of CD8+ T cells in alopecia areata. The sample holds one count of this clone. The CDR3 covers 14 residues. The junction had 7 bases not matched to a gene; V was cut back by 5 bases and J by 3 bases. Germline CDR1 reads SGHRS; CDR2 reads YFSETQ. It was cDNA, reverse transcribed from extracted RNA, that served as the sequencing template. Clones were read by immunoSEQ multiplex PCR, and TCRdb kept only the in-frame ones, dropping some. The sample yields some 110,000 clones, roughly two fifths seen once. The origin of this receptor is a human donor with alopecia areata. The chain carries TRBV5-1 and TRBJ2-7; 8 bases map to TRBD1. Sequences were obtained from CD4+ T cells sorted from blood. As DNA, the CDR3 is TGCGCCAGCAGACCCACGGGACAGGACTACGAGCAGTACTTC. It codes for CASRPTGQDYEQYF.